Each of the 30 T cell receptor beta chains below was sequenced from the same sample in a study of identifying expanded T cells in peripheral blood. This table comes from immunoSEQ multiplex PCR, and its TCRdb copy is limited to in-frame clones, with some not included. This table holds around 100,000 clones, roughly 88% found once. Sequenced: blood. These receptors originate from a person between 18 and 69 years old in good health.

The chain links TRBV5-6 to TRBJ2-3; no clear D gene. The V end was cut by 3 bases, the J end by 1 base, with 9 bases between. The germline gives CDR1 SGHDT, CDR2 YYEEEE. The CDR3 consists of 14 residues. The CDR3 here is CASSYAEGTDTQYF. For the CDR3, the DNA is TGTGCCAGCAGCTACGCCGAGGGCACAGATACGCAGTATTTT. Combining the CDR3 with reference TRBV5-6 and TRBJ2-3 gives the whole variable domain DAGVTQSPTHLIKTRGQQVTLRCSPKSGHDTVSWYQQALGQGPQFIFQYYEEEERQRGNFPDRFSGHQFPNYSSELNVNALLLGDSALYLCASSYAEGTDTQYFGPGTRLTVL.

This rearrangement joins TRBV30 to TRBJ1-2; D perhaps matches TRBD1 (5 bases). Germline assignment: CDR1 GTSNPN and CDR2 SVGIG (reference sequence). The V and J ends lost 0 bases and 4 bases respectively, with 9 bases between them. The length of the CDR3 is 13 residues. The CDR3 is CAWSVRQLYGYTF. The CDR3 bases are TGTGCCTGGAGTGTCCGACAGCTCTATGGCTACACCTTC.

The chain couples TRBV15 to TRBJ1-3; no definite D call. V gave up 6 bases and J gave up 5 bases, with 23 bases separating them. The CDR3 contains 17 residues. Germline-derived CDR1 and CDR2 are LNHNV and YYDKDF (reference sequence). The CDR3 loop reads CATRSQTGLVHRNTIYF. For the CDR3, the DNA is TGTGCCACCAGATCTCAAACCGGGCTTGTTCACAGAAACACCATATATTTT.

The V call is TRBV29-1, the J call TRBJ2-7; tentative D call: TRBD2 (5 bases). V dropped 3 bases and J dropped 0 bases, with 12 bases sitting between them. This CDR3 comprises 14 residues. Per the germline V gene, CDR1 is SQVTM and CDR2 is ANQGSEA. CDR3 sequence reads: CSVDIKGSSYEQYF. In nucleotides, the CDR3 is TGCAGCGTTGACATAAAAGGGAGCTCCTACGAGCAGTACTTC.

The chain uses TRBV11-2 and TRBJ1-1; D call uncertain. CDR3 length equals 14 residues. Germline lookup yields CDR1 SGHAT and CDR2 FQNNGV. Deletions cut 7 bases from V and 2 bases from J, with 14 bases between. For the CDR3, the DNA is TGTGCCAGCACCGAAAGGACCTTCAACACTGAAGCTTTCTTT. Its translation is CASTERTFNTEAFF.

The chain carries TRBV5-5 and TRBJ1-2; perhaps TRBD1 as D (6 bases). The CDR3 extends over 15 amino acids. Germline V gives CDR1 SGHKS, CDR2 YYEKEE (reference sequence). The V end lost 2 bases, the J end lost 2 bases, and 13 bases lay between the germline ends. The CDR3 nucleotides read TGTGCCAGCAGCTTAGTGGGAACAGGGAACTATGGCTACACCTTC. Its protein product is CASSLVGTGNYGYTF.

V usage is TRBV19 and J usage is TRBJ2-5; 7 nucleotides match TRBD2. J was trimmed by 5 bases and V by 1 base; bases with no gene match: 7. The CDR3 runs 15 residues. Per the germline V gene, CDR1 is LNHDA and CDR2 is SQIVND (reference sequence). In DNA form, the CDR3 reads TGTGCCAGTAGTATAGGTGGGGAACTAGCGGAGACCCAGTACTTC. This sequence encodes CASSIGGELAETQYF. The whole variable domain, remainder taken from reference TRBV19 and TRBJ2-5, is DGGITQSPKYLFRKEGQNVTLSCEQNLNHDAMYWYRQDPGQGLRLIYYSQIVNDFQKGDIAEGYSVSREKKESFPLTVTSAQKNPTAFYLCASSIGGELAETQYFGPGTRLLVL.

This chain joins TRBV18 and TRBJ1-4; D might be TRBD1 (5 bases). Germline loops: CDR1 KGHSH, CDR2 LQKENI. This CDR3 has 14 residues. V shed 6 bases and J shed 8 bases, with 16 bases lying between them. The CDR3 sequence is CASSSTPRGEKLFF. In DNA form, the CDR3 reads TGTGCCAGCTCCTCCACCCCTCGGGGGGAAAAACTGTTTTTT.

The chain recombines TRBV11-3 with TRBJ2-3; 9 nucleotides align to TRBD2. The CDR3 consists of 16 residues. Germline V CDR1 and CDR2: SGHNT, YENEEA. Trimming took 7 bases from V and 1 from J; bases not matched to a gene: 9. CDR3 in DNA: TGTGCCAGCACCCCGAATAGCGGGGGCCGCACAGATACGCAGTATTTT. Translated, it gives CASTPNSGGRTDTQYF.

The chain has TRBV6-1 and TRBJ1-6, with 10 bases that match TRBD1. Germline CDR1 MNHNS, CDR2 SASEGT. With 2 bases clipped from V and 0 bases from J, the junction kept 13 bases outside the gene matches. The CDR3 totals 21 residues. The DNA for the CDR3 is TGTGCCAGCAGTGAACGGACAGGGGGACATAAGCGCGACTCCTATAATTCACCCCTCCACTTT. Its translation: CASSERTGGHKRDSYNSPLHF.

The chain joins TRBV27 to TRBJ2-3; 14 bases match TRBD2. The CDR3 runs 17 residues. Germline V gene data show CDR1 as MNHEY and CDR2 as SMNVEV (reference sequence). The V segment lost 3 bases and the J segment 6 bases; nucleotides outside the gene matches: 8. The CDR3 nucleotides read TGTGCCAGCAGTTTTTTCGGGACTAGCGGGAGATTTGATACGCAGTATTTT. Its translation: CASSFFGTSGRFDTQYF.

The rearrangement links TRBV5-1 to TRBJ1-3; TRBD1 aligns across 10 bases. The CDR3 consists of 16 residues. V lost 4 bases to trimming and J lost 6 bases; unmatched junction nucleotides: 10. The germline CDR1 and CDR2 sequences are SGHRS and YFSETQ. The CDR3 DNA follows: TGCGCCAGCAGCCTGACTGGGACAGGGGTGGAAAACACCATATATTTT. This gives the protein CASSLTGTGVENTIYF. Using reference TRBV5-1 and TRBJ1-3 for the parts outside the CDR3, the full variable domain is KAGVTQTPRYLIKTRGQQVTLSCSPISGHRSVSWYQQTPGQGLQFLFEYFSETQRNKGNFPGRFSGRQFSNSRSEMNVSTLELGDSALYLCASSLTGTGVENTIYFGEGSWLTVV.

The chain employs TRBV2 and TRBJ1-1, with TRBD1 as a possible D gene (6 bases). Germline V gives CDR1 SNHLY, CDR2 FYNNEI. The CDR3 runs to 14 residues. Trimming took 6 bases from V and 0 from J, leaving 11 bases between them. CDR3 region: CASRYRAMNTEAFF. The CDR3 DNA reads TGTGCCAGCAGGTACAGGGCAATGAACACTGAAGCTTTCTTT.

This sequence joins TRBV13 and TRBJ2-5, with 7 nucleotides matching TRBD2. The V gene end was trimmed by 0 bases and the J gene end by 2 bases; junction bases not matched to a gene: 6. Germline CDR1 and CDR2: PRHDT and FYEKMQ (reference sequence). CDR3 length: 16 amino acids. The CDR3 spells CASSLGQAGTQETQYF. DNA of the CDR3: TGTGCCAGCAGCTTAGGACAAGCGGGGACGCAAGAGACCCAGTACTTC.

V is TRBV29-1 and J is TRBJ1-1, with D tentatively TRBD1 (5 bases). V lost 4 bases and J lost 5, with 8 bases in between. CDR3 length: 11 residues. Germline-derived CDR1 and CDR2 are SQVTM and ANQGSEA. CDR3 sequence: CSVVDTTEAFF. Written as DNA, the CDR3 is TGCAGCGTTGTGGACACTACTGAAGCTTTCTTT.

The chain links TRBV7-2 to TRBJ1-5; unclear D gene. The CDR3 is 12 amino acids. Trimming shortened V by 7 bases and J by 6 bases, and 10 bases separated the two germline ends. CDR1 SGHTA and CDR2 FQGNSA come from the germline V gene. The CDR3 here is CASTLPGQPQHF. CDR3 nucleotides: TGTGCCAGCACCCTCCCAGGTCAGCCCCAGCATTTT.

This rearrangement joins TRBV9 to TRBJ1-4; D may be TRBD1 (5 bases). Germline V CDR1 and CDR2: SGDLS, YYNGEE. The CDR3 is 14 residues long. Trimming removed 0 bases at V and 6 bases at J, with 9 bases between. The CDR3 reads CASSVGDLDEKLFF. The CDR3 DNA reads as TGTGCCAGCAGCGTAGGGGACCTCGATGAAAAACTGTTTTTT.

This sequence joins TRBV7-2 and TRBJ1-2, with 8 nucleotides matching TRBD1. Germline CDR1 reads SGHTA; CDR2 reads FQGNSA. The length of the CDR3 is 12 residues. Germline trimming cut 5 bases from V and 7 bases from J; bases unmatched to any gene: 3. The CDR3 region is CASSIQGGGYTF. The CDR3 nucleotides read TGTGCCAGCAGCATACAGGGGGGTGGCTACACCTTC. Complete variable domain (other parts from reference TRBV7-2 and TRBJ1-2): GAGVSQSPSNKVTEKGKDVELRCDPISGHTALYWYRQSLGQGLEFLIYFQGNSAPDKSGLPSDRFSAERTGGSVSTLTIQRTQQEDSAVYLCASSIQGGGYTFGSGTRLTVV.

This clone was picked up one time. DNA for the CDR3: TGCGCCAGCAGCTTGGCCCGGACAGGGGACCAAGAGACCCAGTACTTC. Residues: CASSLARTGDQETQYF. This rearrangement joins TRBV5-1 to TRBJ2-5; 9 bases line up with TRBD1. The CDR3 spans 16 residues. V trimming: 0 bases; J trimming: 0 bases; junction bases outside the gene matches: 3. Per the germline V gene, CDR1 is SGHRS and CDR2 is YFSETQ. Filled out from reference TRBV5-1 and TRBJ2-5, the complete variable domain reads KAGVTQTPRYLIKTRGQQVTLSCSPISGHRSVSWYQQTPGQGLQFLFEYFSETQRNKGNFPGRFSGRQFSNSRSEMNVSTLELGDSALYLCASSLARTGDQETQYFGPGTRLLVL.

The gene calls are TRBV6-1 and TRBJ2-6; D perhaps matches TRBD2 (5 bases). The V end lost 6 bases, the J end lost 1 base, and 10 bases lay between the germline ends. Per the germline V gene, CDR1 is MNHNS and CDR2 is SASEGT. CDR3 size: 15 residues. The CDR3 coding sequence is TGTGCCAGCAGCTTAAGGGAGTCTGGGGCCAACGTCCTGACTTTC. It is translated as CASSLRESGANVLTF.

The chain carries TRBV11-2 and TRBJ1-5, with D unclear. Germline lookup yields CDR1 SGHAT and CDR2 FQNNGV. Between the trimmed V and J ends, which lost 0 bases and 9 bases, there was a span of 12 bases. This CDR3 contains 14 residues. The CDR3 sequence: CASSLDRVGRPQHF. DNA of the CDR3: TGTGCCAGCAGCTTAGATCGGGTGGGGAGGCCCCAGCATTTT. The full variable domain, completed using reference TRBV11-2 and TRBJ1-5, is EAGVAQSPRYKIIEKRQSVAFWCNPISGHATLYWYQQILGQGPKLLIQFQNNGVVDDSQLPKDRFSAERLKGVDSTLKIQPAKLEDSAVYLCASSLDRVGRPQHFGDGTRLSIL.

The J gene is TRBJ2-7, the V gene TRBV6-4; D uncertain. Trimming removed 7 bases at V and 7 bases at J, with 20 bases between. The germline V gene encodes CDR1 MRHNA and CDR2 SNTAGT. The CDR3 is 14 amino acids. The CDR3 sequence is CASTTGPDRREQYF. The CDR3 nucleotides are TGTGCCAGCACTACCGGGCCCGACCGGCGAGAGCAGTACTTC.

The V and J genes are TRBV6-1 and TRBJ2-7; tentative D call: TRBD2 (5 bases). CDR1 and CDR2 from the germline V gene are MNHNS and SASEGT. The CDR3 consists of 13 residues. The V gene lost 6 bases and the J gene lost 3 bases, with 12 bases spanning the gap. The chain's CDR3 is CASSPTRNYEQYF. CDR3 coding DNA: TGTGCCAGCAGCCCCACTAGGAACTACGAGCAGTACTTC.

V is TRBV6-1 and J is TRBJ2-3; a possible D gene is TRBD1 (5 bases). CDR3 length equals 16 residues. V was trimmed by 4 bases and J by 0 bases, leaving 14 bases between them. Germline lookup yields CDR1 MNHNS and CDR2 SASEGT. The CDR3 here is CASSGPTGSSTDTQYF. As DNA, the CDR3 is TGTGCCAGCAGTGGACCTACAGGTTCTAGCACAGATACGCAGTATTTT.

CDR3 sequence: CASSAETNGIQYF. The CDR3 DNA is TGTGCCAGCAGCGCCGAGACCAACGGGATCCAGTACTTC. The chain joins TRBV9 to TRBJ2-5; the D gene is possibly TRBD2 (5 bases). The CDR3 sequence is 13 residues long. Trimming removed 3 bases at V and 10 bases at J, with 16 bases between. Germline loops: CDR1 SGDLS, CDR2 YYNGEE.

J is TRBJ2-1 and V is TRBV18, with 11 bases fitting TRBD2. J gave up 7 bases and V 3 bases, and 11 bases lay outside the gene matches. Germline assignment: CDR1 KGHSH and CDR2 LQKENI. This CDR3 has 17 residues. CDR3 DNA: TGTGCCAGCTCACCCTCCGTAGCGGGGGGGGCCTCGAATGAGCAGTTCTTC. Encoded protein: CASSPSVAGGASNEQFF. The whole variable domain, filled in from reference TRBV18 and TRBJ2-1, reads NAGVMQNPRHLVRRRGQEARLRCSPMKGHSHVYWYRQLPEEGLKFMVYLQKENIIDESGMPKERFSAEFPKEGPSILRIQQVVRGDSAAYFCASSPSVAGGASNEQFFGPGTRLTVL.

The chain has TRBV28 and TRBJ1-2; D not certain. This CDR3 has 13 residues. The ends were cut back, 2 bases at V and 1 base at J, with 5 bases in the middle. The germline CDR1 and CDR2 sequences are MDHEN and SYDVKM. In DNA form, the CDR3 reads TGTGCCAGCAGTTTAGGCCGTAACTATGGCTACACCTTC. As protein: CASSLGRNYGYTF.

The rearrangement uses TRBV5-6 and TRBJ2-1; 10 bases line up with TRBD1. V was clipped by 4 bases and J by 8 bases; unmatched bases: 6. The germline CDR1 and CDR2 sequences are SGHDT and YYEEEE. This CDR3 spans 14 amino acids. The CDR3 region has the DNA TGTGCCAGCAGCCTCCGGGACAGGGGATATGAGCAGTTCTTC. It is translated as CASSLRDRGYEQFF.

The CDR3 bases are TGTGCCAGCTCACCCCCCGGCAGGGGCAAAAACATTCAGTACTTC. It is translated as CASSPPGRGKNIQYF. The chain couples TRBV18 to TRBJ2-4; D perhaps matches TRBD1 (6 bases). The ends were cut back, 3 bases at V and 3 bases at J, with 12 bases in the middle. The CDR3 totals 15 residues. The germline V gene has CDR1 KGHSH and CDR2 LQKENI.

The rearrangement links TRBV27 to TRBJ1-1; TRBD1 might be the D (6 bases). In germline, CDR1 is MNHEY, CDR2 SMNVEV (reference sequence). The V and J ends lost 5 bases and 4 bases respectively, with 11 bases between them. CDR3 size: 13 residues. CDR3 sequence (DNA): TGTGCCAGCAGTGAGGGGGGAGGCACTGAAGCTTTCTTT. Translation gives CASSEGGGTEAFF.